The 17 T cell receptor beta chains given below trace back to one sample, sequenced in a study of cytomegalovirus exposure and HLA in healthy donors. Clones were read by immunoSEQ multiplex PCR, and TCRdb kept only the in-frame ones, dropping some. Of around 190,000 clones listed, roughly 81% are singletons. Sequencing input: PBMCs. Every receptor here comes from a woman in her 30s in good health and CMV-seronegative.

In its sample, this clone was seen once. The J gene is TRBJ1-1, the V gene TRBV4-1, with 9 bases fitting TRBD1. After removal of 6 bases from V and 1 base from J, the junction contained 6 bases not matched to a gene. This CDR3 comprises 15 residues. Germline V lookup: CDR1 MGHRA, CDR2 YSYEKL. CDR3 sequence reads: CASRKQGAGNTEAFF. The DNA of the CDR3 is TGCGCCAGCAGAAAACAGGGGGCCGGGAACACTGAAGCTTTCTTT.

The chain combines TRBV7-9 with TRBJ2-7, with 7 bases lining up with TRBD2. Germline-derived CDR1 and CDR2 are SEHNR and FQNEAQ (reference sequence). The CDR3 is 15 residues long. Trimming cost V 1 base and J 5 bases; bases outside gene matches: 8. The CDR3 sequence: CASSLVLSGEDEQYF. CDR3 sequence (DNA): TGTGCCAGCAGCTTAGTATTAAGCGGGGAGGACGAGCAGTACTTC.

The chain employs TRBV29-1 and TRBJ2-2, with D possibly matching TRBD1 (5 bases). The CDR3 sequence is 12 residues long. Trimming stripped 8 bases from V and 8 bases from J, with 15 bases between. Germline-derived CDR1 and CDR2 are SQVTM and ANQGSEA. CDR3 bases: TGCAGCTTAGGGGTAACAGGAGGGGAGCTGTTTTTT. This sequence encodes CSLGVTGGELFF.

Judged by abundance, this clone is medium-sized. V usage is TRBV7-2 and J usage is TRBJ1-3; possibly TRBD1 for D (6 bases). V dropped 7 bases and J dropped 0 bases, with 13 bases sitting between them. The CDR3 runs to 15 residues. Germline-derived CDR1 and CDR2 are SGHTA and FQGNSA. In DNA, the CDR3 is TGTGCCAGCACCCCTTACAGGGACTCTGGAAACACCATATATTTT. Amino acids: CASTPYRDSGNTIYF. The entire variable domain, with the rest obtained from reference TRBV7-2 and TRBJ1-3, is as follows: GAGVSQSPSNKVTEKGKDVELRCDPISGHTALYWYRQSLGQGLEFLIYFQGNSAPDKSGLPSDRFSAERTGGSVSTLTIQRTQQEDSAVYLCASTPYRDSGNTIYFGEGSWLTVV.

The rearrangement links TRBV6-1 to TRBJ2-1; no definite D call. V dropped 6 bases and J dropped 4 bases, with 10 bases sitting between them. Germline V gene lookup returns CDR1 MNHNS and CDR2 SASEGT. This CDR3 is built from 13 residues. CDR3 sequence reads: CASSFSTYNEQFF. The CDR3 DNA follows: TGTGCCAGCAGCTTTTCGACTTACAATGAGCAGTTCTTC.

In its sample, this clone was seen a few times. The V and J genes are TRBV11-2 and TRBJ2-1, with TRBD2 matching over 12 bases. Germline CDR1 reads SGHAT; CDR2 reads FQNNGV. The CDR3 totals 13 residues. V dropped 6 bases and J dropped 6; count of bases not matched to a gene: 0. CDR3: CASRLAGGNEQFF. CDR3 sequence (DNA): TGTGCCAGCAGACTAGCGGGAGGCAATGAGCAGTTCTTC.

J is TRBJ2-1 and V is TRBV14, with D perhaps TRBD2 (6 bases). Trimming cost V 1 base and J 10 bases, with 17 bases left between them. This CDR3 has 15 residues. CDR1 and CDR2 (germline): SGHDN, FVKESK. CDR3 amino acids: CASSQAPSLRGEQFF. In nucleotides, the CDR3 is TGTGCCAGCAGCCAAGCTCCCTCGCTTCGGGGGGAGCAGTTCTTC. The full variable domain, with the rest looked up from reference TRBV14 and TRBJ2-1, is EAGVTQFPSHSVIEKGQTVTLRCDPISGHDNLYWYRRVMGKEIKFLLHFVKESKQDESGMPNNRFLAERTGGTYSTLKVQPAELEDSGVYFCASSQAPSLRGEQFFGPGTRLTVL.

V is TRBV5-1 and J is TRBJ2-1; TRBD2 matches at 12 bases. The CDR3 totals 18 residues. From germline, CDR1 is SGHRS and CDR2 YFSETQ. Trimming removed 0 bases from V and 7 bases from J; junction bases left unmatched: 11. The CDR3 sequence: CASSLARGLAGTGNEQFF. In nucleotides, the CDR3 is TGCGCCAGCAGCTTGGCCCGGGGACTAGCGGGCACGGGGAATGAGCAGTTCTTC.

The chain joins TRBV29-1 to TRBJ2-7; 10 bases line up with TRBD2. J gave up 2 bases and V 5 bases, and 6 bases lay outside the gene matches. The V gene's germline CDR1 is SQVTM and CDR2 ANQGSEA. The CDR3 spans 14 residues. The CDR3 is CSVSSGSRTYEQYF. The CDR3 region has the DNA TGCAGCGTTTCTAGCGGGAGTAGAACCTACGAGCAGTACTTC.

The rearrangement links TRBV11-2 to TRBJ1-4; D is uncertain. Trimming left V 7 bases short and J 8 bases short, with 17 bases between. CDR1 and CDR2 from the germline V gene are SGHAT and FQNNGV. This CDR3 comprises 14 residues. In DNA form, the CDR3 reads TGTGCCAGCACCCTTCAAGGTACCAGGGAAAAACTGTTTTTT. It is translated as CASTLQGTREKLFF.

This clone has a single count. The chain couples TRBV13 to TRBJ2-1; the D gene is possibly TRBD2 (6 bases). Between the trimmed V and J ends, which lost 5 bases and 5 bases, there was a span of 16 bases. This CDR3 is built from 15 residues. In germline, CDR1 is PRHDT, CDR2 FYEKMQ (reference sequence). CDR3: CASSPKERVNNEQFF. The CDR3 DNA follows: TGTGCCAGCAGCCCCAAGGAGCGGGTCAACAATGAGCAGTTCTTC.

Worth noting for this clone: Compared with germline, one end of the junction differs, possibly owing to a read error. The gene calls are TRBV20-1 and TRBJ2-3, with 7 bases matching TRBD1. CDR1 and CDR2 (germline): DFQATT, SNEGSKA (reference sequence). CDR3 length equals 11 residues. CDR3 protein: CSASGQVRDPF. CDR3 coding DNA: TGCAGTGCTAGTGGACAGGTCAGGGACCCTTTT.

This chain connects TRBV5-1 to TRBJ2-3; 7 nucleotides match TRBD1. V lost 4 bases to trimming and J lost 4 bases; unmatched junction nucleotides: 6. CDR3 size: 14 residues. Germline CDR1 SGHRS, CDR2 YFSETQ. As DNA, the CDR3 is TGCGCCAGCAGCCGGGGACAGAGTCCAGATACGCAGTATTTT. Translation gives CASSRGQSPDTQYF.

V usage is TRBV18 and J usage is TRBJ2-1, with D perhaps TRBD2 (5 bases). The germline V gene has CDR1 KGHSH and CDR2 LQKENI. The CDR3 has 15 residues. The germline V and J ends were trimmed by 3 bases and 0 bases, with 9 bases remaining between them. In DNA, the CDR3 is TGTGCCAGCTCACCGCTAGCAGACTCCTACAATGAGCAGTTCTTC. It specifies CASSPLADSYNEQFF.

This rearrangement joins TRBV7-2 to TRBJ2-7; 8 bases line up with TRBD2. V was pared by 4 bases and J by 0 bases, with 11 bases of the junction left unmatched. Germline CDR1 SGHTA, CDR2 FQGNSA. The CDR3 has 17 amino acids. The CDR3 bases are TGTGCCAGCAGCTCCACGGGGCTAGCGGGCCACTCCTACGAGCAGTACTTC. Translating it yields CASSSTGLAGHSYEQYF. The complete variable domain, with remaining parts taken from reference TRBV7-2 and TRBJ2-7, reads GAGVSQSPSNKVTEKGKDVELRCDPISGHTALYWYRQSLGQGLEFLIYFQGNSAPDKSGLPSDRFSAERTGGSVSTLTIQRTQQEDSAVYLCASSSTGLAGHSYEQYFGPGTRLTVT.

V is TRBV6-1 and J is TRBJ2-7, with D tentatively TRBD1 (6 bases). Germline V gene data show CDR1 as MNHNS and CDR2 as SASEGT. This CDR3 is built from 14 residues. V was pared by 2 bases and J by 1 base, with 9 bases between. The CDR3 bases are TGTGCCAGCAGTGAATTGGGGACATCCTACGAGCAGTACTTC. The encoded protein is CASSELGTSYEQYF.

The chain carries TRBV7-2 and TRBJ2-2; the match to TRBD2 covers 8 bases. Germline V lookup: CDR1 SGHTA, CDR2 FQGNSA. The ends lost 4 bases at V and 1 base at J; junction bases unmatched: 5. The CDR3 runs 16 residues. CDR3 in DNA: TGTGCCAGCAGCTCACTAGCGGACAGGAACACCGGGGAGCTGTTTTTT. This gives the protein CASSSLADRNTGELFF.